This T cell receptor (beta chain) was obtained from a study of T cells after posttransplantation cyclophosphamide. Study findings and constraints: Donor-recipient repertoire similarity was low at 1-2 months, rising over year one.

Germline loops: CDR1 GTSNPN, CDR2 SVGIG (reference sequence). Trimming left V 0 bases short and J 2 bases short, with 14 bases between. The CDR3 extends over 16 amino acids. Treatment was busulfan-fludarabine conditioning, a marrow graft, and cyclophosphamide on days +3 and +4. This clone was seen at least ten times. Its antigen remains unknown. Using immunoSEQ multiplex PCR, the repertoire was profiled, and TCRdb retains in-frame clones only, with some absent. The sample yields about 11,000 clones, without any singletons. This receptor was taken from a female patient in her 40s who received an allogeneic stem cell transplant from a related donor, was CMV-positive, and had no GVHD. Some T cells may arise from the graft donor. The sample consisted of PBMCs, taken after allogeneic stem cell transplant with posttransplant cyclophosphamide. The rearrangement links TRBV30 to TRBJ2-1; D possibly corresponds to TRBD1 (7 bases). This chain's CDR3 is CAWSVPRGRPYNEQFF. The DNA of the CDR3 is TGTGCCTGGAGTGTTCCCAGGGGGAGGCCCTACAATGAGCAGTTCTTC.